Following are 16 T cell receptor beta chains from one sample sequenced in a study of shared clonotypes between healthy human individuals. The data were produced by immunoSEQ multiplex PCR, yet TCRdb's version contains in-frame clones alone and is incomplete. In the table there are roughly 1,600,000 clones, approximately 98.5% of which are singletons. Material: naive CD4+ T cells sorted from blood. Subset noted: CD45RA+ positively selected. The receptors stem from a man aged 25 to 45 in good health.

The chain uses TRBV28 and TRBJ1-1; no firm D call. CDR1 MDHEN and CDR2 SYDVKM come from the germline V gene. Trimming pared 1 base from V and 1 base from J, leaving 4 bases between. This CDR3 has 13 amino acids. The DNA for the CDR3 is TGTGCCAGCAGTTTATACCCGAACACTGAAGCTTTCTTT. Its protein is CASSLYPNTEAFF.

CDR3 loop: CASSVGGMNTEAFF. In DNA, the CDR3 is TGTGCCAGCAGTGTTGGGGGCATGAACACTGAAGCTTTCTTT. The chain uses TRBV6-1 and TRBJ1-1; TRBD1 is a possible D gene (6 bases). This CDR3 is 14 amino acids long. V lost 4 bases and J lost 0, with 9 bases in between. Germline V lookup: CDR1 MNHNS, CDR2 SASEGT.

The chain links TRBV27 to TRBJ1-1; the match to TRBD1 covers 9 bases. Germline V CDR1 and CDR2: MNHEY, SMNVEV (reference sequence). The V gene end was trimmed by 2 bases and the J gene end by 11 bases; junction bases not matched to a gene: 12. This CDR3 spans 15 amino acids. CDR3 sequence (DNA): TGTGCCAGCAGTTTAAGCTGGGGTCGGACAGGGGCCGCTTTCTTT. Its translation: CASSLSWGRTGAAFF.

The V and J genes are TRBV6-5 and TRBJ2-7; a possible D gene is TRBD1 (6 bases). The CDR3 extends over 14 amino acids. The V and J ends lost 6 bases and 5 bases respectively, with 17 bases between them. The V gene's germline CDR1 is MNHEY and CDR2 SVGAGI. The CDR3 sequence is CASSSTGPRDEQYF. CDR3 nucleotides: TGTGCCAGCAGCTCCACAGGGCCGAGAGACGAGCAGTACTTC.

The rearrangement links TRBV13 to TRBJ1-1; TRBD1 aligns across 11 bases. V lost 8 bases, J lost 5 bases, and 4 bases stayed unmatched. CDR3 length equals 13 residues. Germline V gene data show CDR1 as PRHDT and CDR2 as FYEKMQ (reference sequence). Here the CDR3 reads CASGQGAKTEAFF. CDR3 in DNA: TGTGCCAGCGGACAGGGGGCCAAGACTGAAGCTTTCTTT.

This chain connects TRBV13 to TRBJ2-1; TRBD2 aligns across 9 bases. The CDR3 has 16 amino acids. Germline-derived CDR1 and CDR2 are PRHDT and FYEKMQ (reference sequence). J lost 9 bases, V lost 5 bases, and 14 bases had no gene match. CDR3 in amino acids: CASSLSRLAGRSEQFF. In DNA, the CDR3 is TGTGCCAGCAGCCTCAGTCGTCTAGCGGGGCGGAGTGAGCAGTTCTTC. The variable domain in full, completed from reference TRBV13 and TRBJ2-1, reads AAGVIQSPRHLIKEKRETATLKCYPIPRHDTVYWYQQGPGQDPQFLISFYEKMQSDKGSIPDRFSAQQFSDYHSELNMSSLELGDSALYFCASSLSRLAGRSEQFFGPGTRLTVL.

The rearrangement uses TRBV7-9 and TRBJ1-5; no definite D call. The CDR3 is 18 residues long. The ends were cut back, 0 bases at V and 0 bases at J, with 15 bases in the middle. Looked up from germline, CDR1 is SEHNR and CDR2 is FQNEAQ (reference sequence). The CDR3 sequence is CASSLAAGEADSNQPQHF. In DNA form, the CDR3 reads TGTGCCAGCAGCTTAGCGGCAGGAGAGGCGGATAGCAATCAGCCCCAGCATTTT. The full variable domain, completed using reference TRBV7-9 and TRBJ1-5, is DTGVSQNPRHKITKRGQNVTFRCDPISEHNRLYWYRQTLGQGPEFLTYFQNEAQLEKSRLLSDRFSAERPKGSFSTLEIQRTEQGDSAMYLCASSLAAGEADSNQPQHFGDGTRLSIL.

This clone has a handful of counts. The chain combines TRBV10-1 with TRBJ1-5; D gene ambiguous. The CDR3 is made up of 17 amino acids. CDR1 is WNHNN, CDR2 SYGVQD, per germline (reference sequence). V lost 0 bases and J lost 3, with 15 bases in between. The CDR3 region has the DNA TGCGCCAGCAGTGAGTCGCGGCGGAGGAATTTCAATCAGCCCCAGCATTTT. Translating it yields CASSESRRRNFNQPQHF.

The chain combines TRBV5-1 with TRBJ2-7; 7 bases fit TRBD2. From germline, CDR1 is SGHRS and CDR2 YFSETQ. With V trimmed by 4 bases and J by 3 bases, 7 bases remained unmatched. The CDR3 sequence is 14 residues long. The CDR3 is CASSAGLSNYEQYF. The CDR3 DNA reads TGCGCCAGCAGCGCGGGACTATCCAACTACGAGCAGTACTTC.

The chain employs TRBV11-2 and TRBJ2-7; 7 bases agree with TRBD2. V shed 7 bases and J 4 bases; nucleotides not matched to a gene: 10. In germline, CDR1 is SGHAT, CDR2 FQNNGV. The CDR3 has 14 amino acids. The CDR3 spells CASNSLALGYEQYF. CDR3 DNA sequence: TGTGCCAGCAACTCACTAGCGTTGGGGTACGAGCAGTACTTC.

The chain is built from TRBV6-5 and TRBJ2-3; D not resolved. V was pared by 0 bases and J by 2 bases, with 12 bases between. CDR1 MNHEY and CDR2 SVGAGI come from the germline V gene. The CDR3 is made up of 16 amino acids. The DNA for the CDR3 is TGTGCCAGCAGTTACTCTGGTCGGCCCTTCACAGATACGCAGTATTTT. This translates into CASSYSGRPFTDTQYF.

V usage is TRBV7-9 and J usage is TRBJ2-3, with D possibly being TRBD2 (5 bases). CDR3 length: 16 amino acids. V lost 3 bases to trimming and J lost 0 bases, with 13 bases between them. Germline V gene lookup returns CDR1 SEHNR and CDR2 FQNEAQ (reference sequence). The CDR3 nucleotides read TGTGCCAGCAGCTTTGATTGGGGAGTGAGCACAGATACGCAGTATTTT. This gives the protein CASSFDWGVSTDTQYF.

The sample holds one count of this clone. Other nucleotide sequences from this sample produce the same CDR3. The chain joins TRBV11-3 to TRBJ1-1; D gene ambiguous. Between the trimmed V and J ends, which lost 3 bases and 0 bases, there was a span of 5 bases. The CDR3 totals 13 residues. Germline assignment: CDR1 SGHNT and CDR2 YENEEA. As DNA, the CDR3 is TGTGCCAGCAGCTTGGAGTTGAACACTGAAGCTTTCTTT. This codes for CASSLELNTEAFF.

CDR3 amino acids: CASSETGQVVYEQYF. CDR3 in DNA: TGTGCCAGCAGTGAAACGGGACAGGTGGTGTACGAGCAGTACTTC. J is TRBJ2-7 and V is TRBV6-1; 8 bases map to TRBD1. The CDR3 is 15 amino acids. Germline lookup yields CDR1 MNHNS and CDR2 SASEGT. J was trimmed by 4 bases and V by 2 bases; bases with no gene match: 7.

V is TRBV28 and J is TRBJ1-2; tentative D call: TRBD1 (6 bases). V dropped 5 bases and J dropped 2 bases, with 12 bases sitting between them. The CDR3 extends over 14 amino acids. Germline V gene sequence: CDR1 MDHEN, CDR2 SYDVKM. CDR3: CASSTGMRNYGYTF. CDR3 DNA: TGTGCCAGCAGTACAGGGATGCGCAACTATGGCTACACCTTC.

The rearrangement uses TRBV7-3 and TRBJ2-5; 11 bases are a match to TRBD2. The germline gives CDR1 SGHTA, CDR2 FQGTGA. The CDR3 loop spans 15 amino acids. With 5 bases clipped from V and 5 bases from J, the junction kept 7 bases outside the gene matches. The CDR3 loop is CASSVSGRADETQYF. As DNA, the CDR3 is TGTGCCAGCAGCGTTAGCGGGAGGGCCGATGAGACCCAGTACTTC.